A selection of T cell receptor beta chains follows, all from one sample in a study of control samples from healthy donors and cancer patients. Generated by immunoSEQ multiplex PCR, the TCRdb table keeps only in-frame clones and is missing some. The top ten clones hold about an eighth of a sample with around 100,000 clones, about 85% of them seen once. The sequenced material came from blood. Source of these receptors: an older woman in good health. CDR3s include the opening cysteine and the closing phenylalanine or tryptophan. D genes are given only for firm matches. The size field is filled for only some rows; it gives once, few, many or a size class.

v_call,d_call,j_call,clone_size,cdr3_aa,cdr3_nt
TRBV7-9,NA,TRBJ2-3,NA,CASSSTMRATDTQYF,TGTGCCAGCAGCTCCACCATGAGAGCGACAGATACGCAGTATTTT
TRBV5-5,NA,TRBJ2-3,NA,CASSLSTNPTDTQYF,TGTGCCAGCAGCTTATCTACTAACCCCACAGATACGCAGTATTTT
TRBV11-2,TRBD2,TRBJ2-7,NA,CASSDLAGDSYEQYF,TGTGCCAGCAGCGACCTAGCGGGGGACTCCTACGAGCAGTACTTC
TRBV10-1,NA,TRBJ2-5,NA,CASSEGSQETQYF,TGCGCCAGCAGTGAAGGCAGCCAAGAGACCCAGTACTTC
TRBV19,NA,TRBJ1-2,once,CASSRARTSYGYTF,TGTGCCAGTAGTAGAGCCCGAACAAGCTATGGCTACACCTTC
TRBV9,TRBD1,TRBJ1-2,NA,CASSAGGQGDYTF,TGTGCCAGCAGCGCGGGGGGACAGGGGGACTACACCTTC
TRBV9,TRBD2,TRBJ2-1,NA,CASSVAASGRAGEQFF,TGTGCCAGCAGCGTAGCTGCTAGCGGGAGGGCCGGGGAGCAGTTCTTC
TRBV3-1/TRBV3-2,NA,TRBJ2-7,NA,CASSQDWSSYEQYF,TGTGCCAGCAGCCAAGATTGGAGCTCCTACGAGCAGTACTTC
TRBV18,NA,TRBJ2-7,NA,CASSPKRSSYEQYF,TGTGCCAGCTCACCAAAAAGAAGCTCCTACGAGCAGTACTTC
TRBV5-1,TRBD1,TRBJ2-1,NA,CASSRDRGQGEQFF,TGCGCCAGCAGCAGAGACAGGGGGCAGGGTGAGCAGTTCTTC
TRBV9,NA,TRBJ1-3,NA,CASSSHRDTIYF,TGTGCCAGCAGCTCCCACCGAGACACCATATATTTT
TRBV7-2,NA,TRBJ1-1,NA,CASTREILSEAFF,TGTGCCAGCACTAGGGAGATCCTTTCTGAAGCTTTCTTT
TRBV11-2,NA,TRBJ1-4,few,CASRVSGTNEKLFF,TGTGCCAGCAGGGTTAGTGGGACTAATGAAAAACTGTTTTTT
TRBV25-1,NA,TRBJ1-5,NA,CASSGEGNQPQHF,TGTGCCAGCAGTGGAGAGGGGAATCAGCCCCAGCATTTT
TRBV7-8,NA,TRBJ1-1,NA,CASSGGGPAEAFF,TGTGCCAGCAGCGGGGGGGGTCCGGCTGAAGCTTTCTTT
TRBV4-3,TRBD1,TRBJ2-5,NA,CASSQGAPGGAETQYF,TGCGCCAGCAGCCAAGGGGCCCCAGGGGGCGCGGAGACCCAGTACTTC
TRBV9,NA,TRBJ1-1,NA,CASSVSANTEAFF,TGTGCCAGCAGCGTATCCGCGAACACTGAAGCTTTCTTT
TRBV27,NA,TRBJ1-6,NA,CASSLSINNSPLHF,TGTGCCAGCAGTTTATCGATAAATAATTCACCCCTCCACTTT
TRBV6-2/TRBV6-3,TRBD1,TRBJ1-5,NA,CASSWTGIDQPQHF,TGTGCCAGCAGTTGGACAGGAATCGATCAGCCCCAGCATTTT
TRBV10-3,NA,TRBJ2-1,once,CAISFRDAGNEQFF,TGTGCCATCAGTTTCCGGGACGCAGGCAATGAGCAGTTCTTC
TRBV3-1/TRBV3-2,TRBD1,TRBJ1-2,once,CASSQGTGAKSYGYTF,TGTGCCAGCAGCCAGGGGACAGGAGCTAAATCCTATGGCTACACCTTC
TRBV19,NA,TRBJ1-3,NA,CASSTTGHSGNTIYF,TGTGCCAGTAGTACGACAGGCCACTCTGGAAACACCATATATTTT
TRBV7-2,NA,TRBJ1-3,NA,CASSLGGGGSGNTIYF,TGTGCCAGCAGCTTAGGGGGAGGGGGATCGGGAAACACCATATATTTT
TRBV3-1/TRBV3-2,TRBD2,TRBJ2-3,NA,CASSLMTTSGRSTDTQYF,TGTGCCAGCAGCCTCATGACGACTAGCGGGAGAAGCACAGATACGCAGTATTTT
TRBV15,NA,TRBJ1-4,NA,CATSFGGGGTNEKLFF,TGTGCCACCAGCTTCGGTGGGGGTGGGACTAATGAAAAACTGTTTTTT
TRBV6-1,TRBD1,TRBJ1-4,NA,CASREDRVRTNEKLFF,TGTGCCAGCAGGGAAGACAGGGTGCGGACTAATGAAAAACTGTTTTTT